Below are 10 T cell receptor beta chains sequenced from a single sample in a study of technical replicates of blood from a few donors (dated by TCRdb to the late 2010s). Library prep was done by the immunoSEQ multiplex PCR assay. This immuneACCESS table, as held by TCRdb, lists in-frame sequences with V and J called but not all clones. Of the missing ones, under half trace to an unresolved V gene in checked studies; the others have no known cause. This sample lists about 70,000 clones; over 85% were detected once. The ten top clones hold 0.4% to 0.5% of the sample. Sequenced material: T cells isolated from PBMCs. Receptor source: a human donor in good health.

The chain combines TRBV18 with TRBJ2-7; tentative D call: TRBD2 (6 bases). The ends were cut back, 3 bases at V and 2 bases at J, with 11 bases in the middle. Germline V gives CDR1 KGHSH, CDR2 LQKENI. The CDR3 is 14 amino acids. The DNA for the CDR3 is TGTGCCAGCTCACCCGGGACTGTAACCTACGAGCAGTACTTC. Residues: CASSPGTVTYEQYF. Drawing the rest from reference TRBV18 and TRBJ2-7, the complete variable domain is NAGVMQNPRHLVRRRGQEARLRCSPMKGHSHVYWYRQLPEEGLKFMVYLQKENIIDESGMPKERFSAEFPKEGPSILRIQQVVRGDSAAYFCASSPGTVTYEQYFGPGTRLTVT.

The rearrangement links TRBV28 to TRBJ1-5, with TRBD1 identical over 7 bases. Per germline, CDR1 MDHEN and CDR2 SYDVKM. The V segment lost 8 bases and the J segment 1 base; nucleotides outside the gene matches: 5. The CDR3 sequence is 14 residues long. The CDR3 protein is CASRQGGSNQPQHF. For the CDR3, the DNA is TGTGCCAGCCGACAGGGTGGGAGCAATCAGCCCCAGCATTTT. Full variable domain (remainder filled in from reference TRBV28 and TRBJ1-5): DVKVTQSSRYLVKRTGEKVFLECVQDMDHENMFWYRQDPGLGLRLIYFSYDVKMKEKGDIPEGYSVSREKKERFSLILESASTNQTSMYLCASRQGGSNQPQHFGDGTRLSIL.

V and J are TRBV5-1 and TRBJ2-2; TRBD2 matches at 11 bases. CDR3 length: 18 residues. Per the germline V gene, CDR1 is SGHRS and CDR2 is YFSETQ. Trimming cost V 2 bases and J 6 bases; bases outside gene matches: 12. CDR3 sequence (DNA): TGCGCCAGCAGCTTCCCTACTAGCGGGAGAACTTACGCCGGGGAGCTGTTTTTT. Its translation: CASSFPTSGRTYAGELFF.

The rearrangement links TRBV6-1 to TRBJ1-5; D gene uncertain. This CDR3 comprises 14 residues. Trimming pared 1 base from V and 5 bases from J, leaving 9 bases between. CDR1 is MNHNS and CDR2 is SASEGT in the germline V gene. In DNA form, the CDR3 reads TGTGCCAGCAGTGAAGACTTTTTTCATCAGCCCCAGCATTTT. Amino acid sequence: CASSEDFFHQPQHF.

This clone showed up just once. The CDR3 here is CASSFGLGYEQYF. For the CDR3, the DNA is TGTGCCAGCAGCTTTGGGCTCGGCTACGAGCAGTACTTC. This rearrangement joins TRBV5-6 to TRBJ2-7; D is ambiguous. Trimming left V 2 bases short and J 3 bases short, with 9 bases between. This CDR3 spans 13 amino acids. CDR1 and CDR2 (germline): SGHDT, YYEEEE.

V and J are TRBV5-1 and TRBJ2-7; no clear D gene. This CDR3 is 14 amino acids long. V was clipped by 6 bases and J by 4 bases, with 17 bases between them. Germline loops: CDR1 SGHRS, CDR2 YFSETQ. This chain's CDR3 is CASTADFPSYEQYF. The CDR3 bases are TGCGCCAGCACGGCCGACTTTCCATCATACGAGCAGTACTTC.

The V call is TRBV19, the J call TRBJ1-1; D is unresolved. Trimming removed 1 base at V and 5 bases at J, with 11 bases between. This CDR3 has 14 amino acids. CDR1 and CDR2 from the germline V gene are LNHDA and SQIVND (reference sequence). The CDR3: CASSIVGGKTEAFF. The CDR3 DNA is TGTGCCAGTAGTATAGTTGGAGGTAAGACTGAAGCTTTCTTT.

This rearrangement joins TRBV11-3 to TRBJ1-1; D gene uncertain. CDR1 and CDR2 from the germline V gene are SGHNT and YENEEA. This CDR3 has 14 residues. V dropped 4 bases and J dropped 1 base, with 10 bases sitting between them. The CDR3 protein is CASSSTPGNTEAFF. CDR3 DNA sequence: TGTGCCAGCAGCTCCACCCCAGGGAACACTGAAGCTTTCTTT.

The chain carries TRBV9 and TRBJ2-7, with D tentatively TRBD2 (5 bases). CDR3 length: 15 amino acids. The germline V gene encodes CDR1 SGDLS and CDR2 YYNGEE. V lost 3 bases and J lost 1, with 14 bases in between. The CDR3 sequence: CASSGEFNPSYEQYF. For the CDR3, the DNA is TGTGCCAGCAGCGGGGAGTTTAACCCGTCCTACGAGCAGTACTTC.

V gene TRBV6-1 combines with J gene TRBJ2-5, with D unclear. Germline V gene data show CDR1 as MNHNS and CDR2 as SASEGT. CDR3 length: 12 amino acids. V shed 5 bases and J shed 0 bases, with 4 bases lying between them. This CDR3 reads CASSLYQETQYF. CDR3 nucleotides: TGTGCCAGCAGTCTGTACCAAGAGACCCAGTACTTC.